These 22 T cell receptor beta chains came from one sample sequenced in a study of blood T cell repertoires in COVID-19. Sequencing used immunoSEQ multiplex PCR; TCRdb keeps in-frame clones, though not all of them. This table has about 210,000 clones, approximately 89% appearing once. Sequencing input: PBMCs or T cells enriched from blood (not recorded which). Receptors originate from a woman in her 40s with acute COVID-19.

V usage is TRBV5-1 and J usage is TRBJ1-1, with D maybe TRBD1 (6 bases). The CDR3 consists of 14 residues. Trimming cost V 1 base and J 3 bases, with 10 bases left between them. CDR1 is SGHRS, CDR2 YFSETQ, per germline. The CDR3 here is CASSLRGGDTEAFF. Written as DNA, the CDR3 is TGCGCCAGCAGCTTGCGAGGGGGGGACACTGAAGCTTTCTTT.

The rearrangement joins TRBV5-1 to TRBJ2-7; D might be TRBD1 (5 bases). The germline V gene encodes CDR1 SGHRS and CDR2 YFSETQ. The germline V and J ends were trimmed by 2 bases and 6 bases, with 18 bases remaining between them. This CDR3 is built from 15 residues. The CDR3 here is CASSLAPIGAVEQYF. The CDR3 nucleotides are TGCGCCAGCAGCTTAGCGCCAATTGGGGCCGTCGAGCAGTACTTC.

This chain joins TRBV9 and TRBJ2-1; 8 nucleotides match TRBD2. The CDR3 contains 16 residues. Per the germline V gene, CDR1 is SGDLS and CDR2 is YYNGEE. V was pared by 0 bases and J by 8 bases, with 10 bases of the junction left unmatched. CDR3 coding DNA: TGTGCCAGCAGCGTAGCGTGGACTAGCCAGGGGTATGAGCAGTTCTTC. As protein: CASSVAWTSQGYEQFF.

This chain joins TRBV24-1 and TRBJ2-1; possibly TRBD1 for D (6 bases). Germline CDR1 and CDR2: KGHDR and SFDVKD. The length of the CDR3 is 15 residues. Trimming cost V 9 bases and J 0 bases, with 14 bases left between them. The CDR3 protein is CATLIQGFSYNEQFF. CDR3 in DNA: TGTGCCACCCTCATACAGGGATTCTCCTACAATGAGCAGTTCTTC.

This sequence joins TRBV12-2 and TRBJ1-2; the DNA was not used to check the table's D call, TRBD1. TRBV12-2 is termed a pseudogene. CDR3 size: 16 residues. The CDR3 DNA is TGTGCAAGTCGGGGGGCCCACAGGGTTAAACTATATGGCTACACCTTC. Translation gives CASRGAHRVKLYGYTF.

This clone was observed a few times. The rearrangement joins TRBV12-5 to TRBJ2-5, with a weak D call TRBD2 (5 bases). Trimming left V 8 bases short and J 2 bases short, with 18 bases between. This CDR3 region has 15 residues. In germline, CDR1 is LGHNT, CDR2 FRNRAP. CDR3 sequence: CASTIGPSSQETQYF. For the CDR3, the DNA is TGTGCTAGTACAATTGGCCCTAGCAGTCAAGAGACCCAGTACTTC.

The V gene is TRBV11-3, the J gene TRBJ1-3; D possibly corresponds to TRBD1 (6 bases). This CDR3 contains 14 residues. Trimming took 6 bases from V and 0 from J, leaving 9 bases between them. Germline lookup yields CDR1 SGHNT and CDR2 YENEEA. The CDR3 here is CASSRTASGNTIYF. DNA of the CDR3: TGTGCCAGCAGTAGGACAGCCTCTGGAAACACCATATATTTT.

Turning to this clone: Other nucleotide sequences in the sample specify the same CDR3. The V gene is TRBV4-1, the J gene TRBJ1-1; tentative D call: TRBD1 (5 bases). The germline gives CDR1 MGHRA, CDR2 YSYEKL. The germline V and J ends were trimmed by 1 base and 0 bases, with 6 bases remaining between them. This CDR3 comprises 14 residues. CDR3 sequence reads: CASSQGQLNTEAFF. The CDR3 DNA reads TGCGCCAGCAGCCAAGGACAGTTGAACACTGAAGCTTTCTTT.

This clone came up once. This chain links TRBV23-1 with TRBJ1-2; possible D gene TRBD1, 5 bases. TRBV23-1 is treated as an ORF (open reading frame) with a function not yet certain. This CDR3 spans 16 amino acids. V lost 4 bases, J lost 4 bases, and 19 bases lay in between. The CDR3 nucleotides are TGCGCCAGCAGTCCAATCCCGGCAGGGCCGGCCTATGGCTACACCTTC. Translation: CASSPIPAGPAYGYTF.

The J gene is TRBJ1-3, the V gene TRBV2; 9 bases map to TRBD1. V was pared by 6 bases and J by 0 bases, with 6 bases of the junction left unmatched. This CDR3 spans 16 amino acids. Per the germline V gene, CDR1 is SNHLY and CDR2 is FYNNEI. CDR3 region: CASRETGGISGNTIYF. CDR3 DNA sequence: TGTGCCAGCAGAGAGACAGGGGGTATCTCTGGAAACACCATATATTTT.

In this sample, this clone turned up once. The genes are TRBV3-1 (or the pseudogene TRBV3-2) and TRBJ2-5; 9 positions agree with TRBD1. The germline V gene has CDR1 LGHDT and CDR2 YNNKEL (reference sequence). The J segment lost 9 bases and the V segment lost 6 bases, leaving 8 bases of the junction unmatched. The CDR3 extends over 13 amino acids. The CDR3 here is CASSQGQGGAQYF. The CDR3 bases are TGTGCCAGCAGTCAGGGACAGGGAGGGGCCCAGTACTTC.

This chain connects TRBV7-9 to TRBJ2-1, with 7 bases aligning to TRBD2. Germline V CDR1 and CDR2: SEHNR, FQNEAQ (reference sequence). Trimming cost V 5 bases and J 7 bases; bases outside gene matches: 8. This CDR3 is built from 14 residues. As DNA, the CDR3 is TGTGCCAGCAGCCCGAAGACTAGCTTAAATGAGCAGTTCTTC. Its translation: CASSPKTSLNEQFF.

J is TRBJ1-6 and V is TRBV19; D perhaps matches TRBD1 (5 bases). The germline V and J ends were trimmed by 3 bases and 7 bases, with 13 bases remaining between them. Germline V gives CDR1 LNHDA, CDR2 SQIVND (reference sequence). The CDR3 has 15 amino acids. The CDR3 reads CASSISARGNSPLHF. CDR3 bases: TGTGCCAGTAGTATTTCGGCTCGGGGGAATTCACCCCTCCACTTT.

This chain connects TRBV5-1 to TRBJ2-5; 7 nucleotides match TRBD2. CDR1 SGHRS and CDR2 YFSETQ come from the germline V gene. The J segment lost 5 bases and the V segment lost 4 bases, leaving 11 bases of the junction unmatched. The length of the CDR3 is 15 residues. The CDR3 bases are TGCGCCAGCAGCCGGGGGGACTCCGAGGGGGAGACCCAGTACTTC. This encodes CASSRGDSEGETQYF.

The V and J genes are TRBV7-2 and TRBJ1-3; D call uncertain. This CDR3 has 13 amino acids. The V end was cut by 5 bases, the J end by 9 bases, with 14 bases between. The germline V gene has CDR1 SGHTA and CDR2 FQGNSA. In nucleotides, the CDR3 is TGTGCCAGCAGCGCCCTTCTTGGCTCCACCATATATTTT. Its protein is CASSALLGSTIYF.

The count of this clone is one. This sequence joins TRBV7-8 and TRBJ2-3, with 14 bases aligning to TRBD2. CDR1 and CDR2 (germline): SGHVS, FQNEAQ. CDR3 length equals 17 residues. The V gene end was trimmed by 3 bases and the J gene end by 4 bases; junction bases not matched to a gene: 6. CDR3: CASSFGLAGGDADTQYF. Here the CDR3 DNA reads TGTGCCAGCAGCTTCGGACTAGCGGGAGGCGATGCAGATACGCAGTATTTT. The whole variable domain, filled in from reference TRBV7-8 and TRBJ2-3, reads GAGVSQSPRYKVAKRGQDVALRCDPISGHVSLFWYQQALGQGPEFLTYFQNEAQLDKSGLPSDRFFAERPEGSVSTLKIQRTQQEDSAVYLCASSFGLAGGDADTQYFGPGTRLTVL.

The chain is built from TRBV5-1 and TRBJ2-5, with TRBD2 identical over 14 bases. The ends lost 3 bases at V and 3 bases at J; junction bases unmatched: 4. Germline CDR1 and CDR2: SGHRS and YFSETQ. The CDR3 has 16 amino acids. Here the CDR3 reads CASSWGLAGEKETQYF. CDR3 bases: TGCGCCAGCAGCTGGGGACTAGCGGGAGAGAAAGAGACCCAGTACTTC.

This sequence joins TRBV15 and TRBJ1-4; D call uncertain. With 0 bases removed from V and 7 bases from J, the gap between germline ends came to 6 bases. The CDR3 covers 13 residues. Per germline, CDR1 LNHNV and CDR2 YYDKDF (reference sequence). The CDR3 DNA reads TGTGCCACCAGCAGAGATCGGGGTGAAAAACTGTTTTTT. Protein sequence: CATSRDRGEKLFF.

The J gene is TRBJ1-2, the V gene TRBV2; D may be TRBD1 (6 bases). Per germline, CDR1 SNHLY and CDR2 FYNNEI. The CDR3 is 12 amino acids. The germline V and J ends were trimmed by 7 bases and 6 bases, with 12 bases remaining between them. The CDR3 reads CASIYRADGYTF. The CDR3 nucleotides read TGTGCCAGCATTTACAGGGCGGATGGCTACACCTTC. Filled out from reference TRBV2 and TRBJ1-2, the complete variable domain reads EPEVTQTPSHQVTQMGQEVILRCVPISNHLYFYWYRQILGQKVEFLVSFYNNEISEKSEIFDDQFSVERPDGSNFTLKIRSTKLEDSAMYFCASIYRADGYTFGSGTRLTVV.

The table lists this clone with a few counts. The chain recombines TRBV4-3 with TRBJ1-4; D remains ambiguous. This CDR3 region has 17 residues. Trimming removed 1 base from V and 7 bases from J, with 19 bases in between. Germline V gives CDR1 LGHNA, CDR2 YSLEER. The CDR3 DNA is TGCGCCAGCAGCCAAGGCGGTAAGACGGTCGCGGGTGAAAAACTGTTTTTT. Amino acids: CASSQGGKTVAGEKLFF.

This chain connects TRBV3-1 (or the pseudogene TRBV3-2) to TRBJ1-2; the D is unclear. V was trimmed by 0 bases and J by 14 bases, leaving 13 bases between them. Germline V gives CDR1 LGHDT, CDR2 YNNKEL (reference sequence). The CDR3 is 12 amino acids. CDR3 bases: TGTGCCAGCAGCCAAGAGACAACCCGATTGACCTTC. Protein product: CASSQETTRLTF.

The chain has TRBV19 and TRBJ1-1; D gene ambiguous. V lost 3 bases, J lost 4 bases, and 9 bases lay in between. CDR1 is LNHDA and CDR2 is SQIVND in the germline V gene (reference sequence). The CDR3 runs to 13 residues. Here the CDR3 DNA reads TGTGCCAGTAGTATCCTGCACGGCACTGAAGCTTTCTTT. This sequence encodes CASSILHGTEAFF.